The rows below give T cell receptor beta chains drawn from one sample of a study of human CD8 memory T cell subsets. No DNA is given; TCRdb re-called the 5' RACE reads and lists each CDR3 protein once. Its table records around 11,000 distinct CDR3 sequences. Sequencing used CD8+ T cells from PBMCs. The source of these receptors is a human donor in good health. CDR3s include the opening cysteine and the closing phenylalanine or tryptophan. Size tells how often a clone was seen (once, few, many) or the class of an expanded clone, and some rows leave it out.

v_call	clone_size	j_call	cdr3_aa
TRBV28	medium-sized	TRBJ2-7	CASLSGAYEQYF
TRBV12-3/TRBV12-4	.	TRBJ1-5	CASSFGAGGNQPQHF
TRBV28	medium-sized	TRBJ1-4	CASTPTGTSNEKLFF
TRBV3-1	.	TRBJ2-1	CASSPYGGREQFF
TRBV20-1	.	TRBJ2-1	CSARSQTSGSLDEQFF
TRBV21-1	.	TRBJ1-6	CASSKAPGQGFWSYNSPLHF
TRBV11-2	medium-sized	TRBJ2-7	CASSPGDRNYEQYF
TRBV15	.	TRBJ2-7	CATSSLPFGNEQYF
TRBV7-9	.	TRBJ2-1	CASSVPGQGNNEQFF
TRBV6-1	.	TRBJ1-3	CASSDSDLSLSGNTIYF
TRBV3-1	.	TRBJ2-1	CASSQDQGSSYNEQFF
TRBV4-3	.	TRBJ2-7	CASSQDPGGEAYEQYF
TRBV4-1	medium-sized	TRBJ2-7	CASSVGASRDLPYEQYF
TRBV28	.	TRBJ2-5	CASSLSATQYF
TRBV4-1	.	TRBJ2-7	CASSQDRGRGHEQYF
TRBV20-1	.	TRBJ2-5	CSARVVDRDYPQETQYF
TRBV7-9	.	TRBJ2-1	CASSSVFVWGEQFF
TRBV28	.	TRBJ2-7	CASSPPGGGSYEQYF
TRBV19	.	TRBJ1-1	CASSIGPVHTEAFF
TRBV3-1	.	TRBJ2-3	CASSPFLAGSTDTQYF
TRBV5-4	.	TRBJ2-7	CASSFSGGAYEQYF
TRBV20-1	.	TRBJ2-7	CSATTGLNPHEQYF
TRBV25-1	.	TRBJ2-1	CASSEFALTDEQFF
TRBV15	.	TRBJ2-5	CATSTGDRDGETQYF